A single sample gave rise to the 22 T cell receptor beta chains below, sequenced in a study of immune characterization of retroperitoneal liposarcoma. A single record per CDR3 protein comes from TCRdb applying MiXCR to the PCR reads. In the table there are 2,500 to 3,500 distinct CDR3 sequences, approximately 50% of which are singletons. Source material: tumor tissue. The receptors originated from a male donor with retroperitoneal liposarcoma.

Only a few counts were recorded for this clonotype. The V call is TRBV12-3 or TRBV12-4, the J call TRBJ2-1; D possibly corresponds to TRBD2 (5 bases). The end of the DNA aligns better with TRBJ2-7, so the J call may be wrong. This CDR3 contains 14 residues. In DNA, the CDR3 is TGTGCCAGCAGTGTACGGGAAGGCTCCTACGAGCAGTACTTC. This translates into CASSVREGSYEQYF.

This CDR3 is CASSLGNEQFF. The CDR3 DNA is TGTGCCAGCAGCTTAGGCAATGAGCAGTTCTTC. The V call is TRBV7-3, the J call TRBJ2-1; the D is unclear. Germline V gene data show CDR1 as SGHTA and CDR2 as FQGTGA. The CDR3 is 11 amino acids. Between the trimmed V and J ends, which lost 2 bases and 6 bases, there was a span of 2 bases.

The CDR3 region has the DNA TGTGCCAGCAGTTTGGTAATTCGGGGGACAGGTCGTATCTACGAGCAGTACTTC. Protein: CASSLVIRGTGRIYEQYF. The rearrangement uses TRBV12-3 or TRBV12-4 and TRBJ2-7; 8 nucleotides line up with TRBD1. CDR3 length: 18 amino acids. The V segment lost 3 bases and the J segment 3 bases; nucleotides outside the gene matches: 16.

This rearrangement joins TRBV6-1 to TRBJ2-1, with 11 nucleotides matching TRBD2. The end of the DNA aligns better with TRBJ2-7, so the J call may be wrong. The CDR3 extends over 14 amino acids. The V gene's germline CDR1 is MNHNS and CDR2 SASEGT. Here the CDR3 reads CASQLAGAGSEQYF. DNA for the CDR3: TGTGCCAGCCAACTAGCGGGAGCCGGAAGTGAGCAGTACTTC.

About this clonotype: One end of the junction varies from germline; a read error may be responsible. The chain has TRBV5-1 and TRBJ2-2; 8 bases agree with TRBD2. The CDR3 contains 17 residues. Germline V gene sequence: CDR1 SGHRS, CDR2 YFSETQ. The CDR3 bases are TGCGCCAGCAGATTGGGTGATTATCGGGAGGGGACCGGGGAGCTGTTTTTT. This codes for CASRLGDYREGTGELFF.

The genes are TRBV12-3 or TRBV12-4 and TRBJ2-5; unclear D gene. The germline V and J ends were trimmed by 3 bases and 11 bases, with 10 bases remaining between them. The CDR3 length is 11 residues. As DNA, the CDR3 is TGTGCCAGCAGTTTTCTCAATGAGCAGTACTTC. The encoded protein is CASSFLNEQYF.

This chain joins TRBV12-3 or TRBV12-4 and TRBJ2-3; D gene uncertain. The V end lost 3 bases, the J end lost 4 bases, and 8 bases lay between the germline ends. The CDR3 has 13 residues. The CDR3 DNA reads TGTGCCAGCAGTTTTCTCGGGCCAGATACGCAGTATTTT. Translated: CASSFLGPDTQYF.

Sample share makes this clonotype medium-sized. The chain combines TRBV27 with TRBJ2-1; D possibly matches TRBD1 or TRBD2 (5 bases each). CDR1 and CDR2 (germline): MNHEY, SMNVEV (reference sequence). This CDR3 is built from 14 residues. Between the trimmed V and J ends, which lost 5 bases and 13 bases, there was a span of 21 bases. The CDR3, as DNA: TGTGCCAGCAGTCCCCGGGACGGGGAAGAGACCCAGTTCTTC. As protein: CASSPRDGEETQFF.

The CDR3 protein is CASSTSRIANTGELFF. CDR3 sequence (DNA): TGTGCCAGCAGTACCTCCCGTATTGCGAACACCGGGGAGCTGTTTTTT. The V call is TRBV6-6, the J call TRBJ2-2; D unclear. Germline CDR1 MNHNY, CDR2 SVGAGI (reference sequence). The V end lost 5 bases, the J end lost 0 bases, and 13 bases lay between the germline ends. The CDR3 is 16 amino acids.

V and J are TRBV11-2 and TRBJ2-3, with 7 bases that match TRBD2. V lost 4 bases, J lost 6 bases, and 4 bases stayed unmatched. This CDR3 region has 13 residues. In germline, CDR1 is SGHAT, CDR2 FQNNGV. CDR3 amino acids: CASSSRLADTQYF. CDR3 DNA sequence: TGTGCCAGCAGCTCCCGACTAGCTGATACGCAGTATTTT.

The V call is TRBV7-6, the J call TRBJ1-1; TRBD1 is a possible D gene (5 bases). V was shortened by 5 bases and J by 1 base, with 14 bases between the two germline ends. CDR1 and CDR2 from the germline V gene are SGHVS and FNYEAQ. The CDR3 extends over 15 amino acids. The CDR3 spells CASSDINTGNTEAFF. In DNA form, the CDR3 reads TGTGCCAGCAGCGATATCAATACAGGGAACACTGAAGCTTTCTTT. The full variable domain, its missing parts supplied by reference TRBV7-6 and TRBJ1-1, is GAGVSQSPRYKVTKRGQDVALRCDPISGHVSLYWYRQALGQGPEFLTYFNYEAQQDKSGLPNDRFSAERPEGSISTLTIQRTEQRDSAMYRCASSDINTGNTEAFFGQGTRLTVV.

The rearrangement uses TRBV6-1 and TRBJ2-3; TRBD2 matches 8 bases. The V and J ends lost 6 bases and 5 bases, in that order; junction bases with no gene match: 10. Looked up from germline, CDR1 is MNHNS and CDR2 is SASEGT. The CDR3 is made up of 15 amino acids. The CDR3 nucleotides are TGTGCCAGCAGGGATAGCGGGAAAGTAATAGATACGCAGTATTTT. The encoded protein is CASRDSGKVIDTQYF.

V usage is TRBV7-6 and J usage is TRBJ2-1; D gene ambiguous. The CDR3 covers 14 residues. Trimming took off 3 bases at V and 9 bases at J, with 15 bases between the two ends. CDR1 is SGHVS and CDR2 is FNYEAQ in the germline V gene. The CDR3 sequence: CASSFNEARIEQFF. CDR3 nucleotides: TGTGCCAGCAGCTTTAACGAAGCGCGGATTGAGCAGTTCTTC.

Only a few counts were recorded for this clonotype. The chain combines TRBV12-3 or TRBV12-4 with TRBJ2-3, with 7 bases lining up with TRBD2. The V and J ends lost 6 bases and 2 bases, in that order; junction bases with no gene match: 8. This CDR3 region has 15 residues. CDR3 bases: TGTGCCAGCAGCCCAGTCGGGGGGACCACAGATACGCAGTATTTT. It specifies CASSPVGGTTDTQYF.

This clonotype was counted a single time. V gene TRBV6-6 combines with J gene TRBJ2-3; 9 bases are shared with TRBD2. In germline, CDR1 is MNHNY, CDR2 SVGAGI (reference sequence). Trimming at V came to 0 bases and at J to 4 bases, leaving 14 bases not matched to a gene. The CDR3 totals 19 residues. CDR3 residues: CASSYSGLSGLATPDTQYF. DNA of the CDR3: TGTGCCAGCAGTTACTCAGGCCTGTCTGGACTAGCGACCCCAGATACGCAGTATTTT.

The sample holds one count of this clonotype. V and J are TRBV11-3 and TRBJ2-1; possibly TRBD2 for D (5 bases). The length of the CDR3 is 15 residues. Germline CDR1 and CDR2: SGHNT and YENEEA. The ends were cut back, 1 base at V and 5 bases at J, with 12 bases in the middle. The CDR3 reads CASSLVGLEDNEQFF. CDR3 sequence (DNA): TGTGCCAGCAGCTTAGTTGGGCTGGAGGACAATGAGCAGTTCTTC. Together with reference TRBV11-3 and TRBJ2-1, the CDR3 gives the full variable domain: EAGVVQSPRYKIIEKKQPVAFWCNPISGHNTLYWYLQNLGQGPELLIRYENEEAVDDSQLPKDRFSAERLKGVDSTLKIQPAELGDSAVYLCASSLVGLEDNEQFFGPGTRLTVL.

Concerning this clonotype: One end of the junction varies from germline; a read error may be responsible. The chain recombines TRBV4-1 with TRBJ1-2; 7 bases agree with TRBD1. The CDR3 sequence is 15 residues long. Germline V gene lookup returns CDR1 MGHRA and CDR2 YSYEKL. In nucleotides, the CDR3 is TGCGCCAGCAGCCAAGACGCGACAGGGCACTATGGCTACACTTTC. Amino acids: CASSQDATGHYGYTF.

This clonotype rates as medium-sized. The CDR3 region is CASSLRRREQFF. CDR3 nucleotides: TGTGCCAGCAGTTTACGCCGACGGGAGCAGTTCTTC. This chain uses TRBV12-3 or TRBV12-4 with TRBJ2-1, with no clear D. With 2 bases removed from V and 10 bases from J, the gap between germline ends came to 9 bases. This CDR3 is 12 amino acids long.

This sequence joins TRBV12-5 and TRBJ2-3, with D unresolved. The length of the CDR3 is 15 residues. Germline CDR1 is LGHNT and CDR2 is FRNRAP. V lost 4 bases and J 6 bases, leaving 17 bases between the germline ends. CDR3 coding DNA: TGTGCTAGTGGTTCCAATTCACACGGTCGGGATACGCAGTATTTT. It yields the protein CASGSNSHGRDTQYF.

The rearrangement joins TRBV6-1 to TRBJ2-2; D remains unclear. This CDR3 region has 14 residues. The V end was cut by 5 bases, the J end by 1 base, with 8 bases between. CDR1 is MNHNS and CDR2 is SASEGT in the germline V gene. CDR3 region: CASSYGRNTGELFF. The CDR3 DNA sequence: TGTGCCAGCAGTTACGGGCGGAACACCGGGGAGCTGTTTTTT.

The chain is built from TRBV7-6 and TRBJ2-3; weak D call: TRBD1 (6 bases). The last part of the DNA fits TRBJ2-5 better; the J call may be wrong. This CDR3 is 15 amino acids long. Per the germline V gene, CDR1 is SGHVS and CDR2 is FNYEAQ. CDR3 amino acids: CASSSSTGYQETQYF. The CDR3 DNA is TGTGCCAGCAGCTCCTCGACAGGTTACCAAGAGACCCAGTACTTC.

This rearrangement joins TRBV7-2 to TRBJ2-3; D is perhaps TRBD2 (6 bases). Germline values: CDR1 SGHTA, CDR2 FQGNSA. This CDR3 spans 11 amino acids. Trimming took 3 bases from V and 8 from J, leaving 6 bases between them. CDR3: CASSLGGTQYF. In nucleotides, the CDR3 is TGTGCCAGCAGCTTGGGAGGTACGCAGTATTTT.